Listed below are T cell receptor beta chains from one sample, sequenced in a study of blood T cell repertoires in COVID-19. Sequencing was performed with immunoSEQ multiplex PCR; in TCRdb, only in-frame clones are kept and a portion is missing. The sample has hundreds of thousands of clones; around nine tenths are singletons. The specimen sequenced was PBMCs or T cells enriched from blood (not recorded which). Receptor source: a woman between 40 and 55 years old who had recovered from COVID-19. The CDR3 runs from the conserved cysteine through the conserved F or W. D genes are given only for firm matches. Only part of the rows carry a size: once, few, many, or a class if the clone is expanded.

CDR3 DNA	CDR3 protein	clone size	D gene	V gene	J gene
TGTGCCAGGGGGGGTTCCCTTAGCTCCTACGAGCAGTACTTC	CARGGSLSSYEQYF	NA	NA	TRBV21-1	TRBJ2-7
TGTGCCAGTAGCCAATACCCACAGAACCTGCAGCCCCAGCATTTT	CASSQYPQNLQPQHF	NA	NA	TRBV19	TRBJ1-5
TGTGCCAGCAGCTTTCGGGGCTACGAGCAGTACTTC	CASSFRGYEQYF	NA	NA	TRBV5-6	TRBJ2-7
TGTGCCAGCAGCTTAGCTCTAGCGCCCACAGATACGCAGTATTTT	CASSLALAPTDTQYF	NA	NA	TRBV7-9	TRBJ2-3
TGTGCCAGCAGTCCCTCCCGCGGGAGGGCGTACGAGCAGTACTTC	CASSPSRGRAYEQYF	NA	TRBD2	TRBV28	TRBJ2-7
TGTGCCAGCAGCCCGACTAGGCTTAATCGTGTAGGTGAGCAGTTCTTC	CASSPTRLNRVGEQFF	NA	NA	TRBV11-2	TRBJ2-1
TGTGCCAGCAGCCAACTCCGGGGAGCGGAGGGACTGGGGGAGCAGTACTTC	CASSQLRGAEGLGEQYF	NA	NA	TRBV3-1/TRBV3-2	TRBJ2-7
TGTGCCAGCAGCTTACAGGGAGGGGAGCTGTTTTTT	CASSLQGGELFF	once	NA	TRBV11-3	TRBJ2-2
TGTGCCAGCATCGAGGGGGCCAAGGGGGCGAGTGAAGCTTTCTTT	CASIEGAKGASEAFF	NA	TRBD1	TRBV28	TRBJ1-1
TGTGCCAGCGCCCGAAGGCCAGGGGGCCCCGAGCAGTACTTC	CASARRPGGPEQYF	once	TRBD1	TRBV28	TRBJ2-7
TGTGCCAGCAGCGGCGTAGCGGGACGGGGCACAGATACGCAGTATTTT	CASSGVAGRGTDTQYF	NA	TRBD2	TRBV27	TRBJ2-3
TGTGCCAGCAGTTTTGTTCGCGGGAATACGCAGTATTTT	CASSFVRGNTQYF	NA	NA	TRBV12-3/TRBV12-4	TRBJ2-3
TGTGCCAGCAGATCGTCCTCCTATGGCTACACCTTC	CASRSSSYGYTF	NA	NA	TRBV6-5	TRBJ1-2
TGTGCCTGGAGTGTACCAGGGGAGGGACAGGATCGGGGAGAAGACTATGGCTACACCTTC	CAWSVPGEGQDRGEDYGYTF	NA	TRBD1	TRBV30	TRBJ1-2
TGTGCCAGCAGCTTAACAGGGGGGATCTACGAGCAGTACTTC	CASSLTGGIYEQYF	once	TRBD1	TRBV7-9	TRBJ2-7
TGCGCCAGCAGCTTGGGTGGTAGTAATCTCTACAATGAGCAGTTCTTC	CASSLGGSNLYNEQFF	NA	NA	TRBV5-1	TRBJ2-1
TGTGCCAGCAGCTTGGGCTCGACAGGGGGAGAACAGCATTTT	CASSLGSTGGEQHF	NA	TRBD1	TRBV7-6	TRBJ1-5
TGTGCCAGCAGCTTAACGGGGACAGGGAATTCACCCCTCCACTTT	CASSLTGTGNSPLHF	NA	TRBD1	TRBV7-3	TRBJ1-6
TGTGCCAGTAGTGGAGCAGGGCCGCTGGGGACTGAAGCTTTCTTT	CASSGAGPLGTEAFF	once	NA	TRBV19	TRBJ1-1
TGTGCCAGCAGTTACCAATCCGGGACTAGGCCCTACGAGCAGTACTTC	CASSYQSGTRPYEQYF	NA	TRBD2	TRBV6-5	TRBJ2-7
TGCGCCAGCAGCTTGGGACCGGGACAGGGGTCGACCGGGGAGCTGTTTTTT	CASSLGPGQGSTGELFF	NA	TRBD1	TRBV5-1	TRBJ2-2
TGTGCCACCAAACTCTCAGGGGGTTGGCCAAATCAGCCCCAGCATTTT	CATKLSGGWPNQPQHF	once	TRBD1	TRBV27	TRBJ1-5
TGCAGTGCTAGCCAGGGAAACACCATATATTTT	CSASQGNTIYF	NA	NA	TRBV20-1	TRBJ1-3
TGCGCCAGCAGTGGACTAGCGGGAGCTGGGGATACGCAGTATTTT	CASSGLAGAGDTQYF	NA	TRBD2	TRBV10-1	TRBJ2-3
TGTGCCAGTAGTATCCGACAGGGGGGACAGCCCCAGCATTTT	CASSIRQGGQPQHF	NA	TRBD1	TRBV19	TRBJ1-5
TGTGCCAGCAGTTGGCAGGGGGTGCGAGCTTTCTTT	CASSWQGVRAFF	NA	TRBD1	TRBV28	TRBJ1-1
TGTGCCAGCAGCCCGTGGCGTTCTAGCGGGAGTAACGAGCAGTACTTC	CASSPWRSSGSNEQYF	NA	TRBD2	TRBV14	TRBJ2-7
TGCGCCAGCAGCCAAGAAGGGACAGGGCCCTATGGCTACACCTTC	CASSQEGTGPYGYTF	once	TRBD1	TRBV4-3	TRBJ1-2
TGCGCCAGCACTGGCAGGGCCTCTGGGGCCAACGTCCTGACTTTC	CASTGRASGANVLTF	NA	NA	TRBV5-1	TRBJ2-6
TGTGCCACAAGCGGGAACACAGATACGCAGTATTTT	CATSGNTDTQYF	once	TRBD2	TRBV28	TRBJ2-3
TGTGCCAGCAGCGACGGGACAGGGTATCCCTACGAGCAGTACTTC	CASSDGTGYPYEQYF	NA	TRBD1	TRBV6-5	TRBJ2-7
TGTGCCAGCAGCTTAGTCGGAGTAATCTACAATGAGCAGTTCTTC	CASSLVGVIYNEQFF	NA	NA	TRBV11-2	TRBJ2-1
TGTGCCAGCAGCTCGGGACTAGCCCGAGAGACCCAGTACTTC	CASSSGLARETQYF	NA	TRBD2	TRBV7-9	TRBJ2-5
TGTGCCAGCAGCTTACGAGTAGCGGGAGGGCCGGAGCAGTTCTTC	CASSLRVAGGPEQFF	few	TRBD2	TRBV7-9	TRBJ2-1
TGTGCCAGCAGCGTAGCTCCCGAGGGGGTAGGCTACACCTTC	CASSVAPEGVGYTF	NA	NA	TRBV9	TRBJ1-2
TGCAGTGCTAGTAGGGGGGAAAAACTGTTTTTT	CSASRGEKLFF	NA	NA	TRBV20-1	TRBJ1-4
TGTGCCAGCTCACCGATTCAAGGGGCAGGGGGCGACCATGGCTACACCTTC	CASSPIQGAGGDHGYTF	NA	TRBD1	TRBV18	TRBJ1-2
TGTGCCAGCAGTTTATTGGGACTAGCGTCCACCGGGGAGCTGTTTTTT	CASSLLGLASTGELFF	NA	TRBD2	TRBV27	TRBJ2-2
TGTGCCAGCAGCGACGCTAGCGGGGGAAAAGAGACCCAGTACTTC	CASSDASGGKETQYF	NA	TRBD2	TRBV6-5	TRBJ2-5
TGTGCCAGCAGTTCGACCCTTTCGGGGGAAAAACTGTTTTTT	CASSSTLSGEKLFF	NA	NA	TRBV28	TRBJ1-4
TGTGCCAGCAGCTCTGGAGGGACAGGGGGCATGAACACTGAAGCTTTCTTT	CASSSGGTGGMNTEAFF	many	TRBD1	TRBV5-4	TRBJ1-1
TGTGCCAGCAGCGCTTCGTACGGTTACGTAGAGACCCAGTACTTC	CASSASYGYVETQYF	NA	NA	TRBV7-9	TRBJ2-5
TGTGCCAGCAGTCTAAGACAGGGGGAGGGCTACACCTTC	CASSLRQGEGYTF	few	TRBD1	TRBV12-3/TRBV12-4	TRBJ1-2
TGTGCCGGACCAGCAGAGCGAGGCCCTAGCGGGACCTCCAATGAGCAGTTCTTC	CAGPAERGPSGTSNEQFF	NA	TRBD2	TRBV15	TRBJ2-1
TGTGCCAGCAGCCAAGGGATGGGAGGTGGGGCCAACGTCCTGACTTTC	CASSQGMGGGANVLTF	NA	NA	TRBV3-1/TRBV3-2	TRBJ2-6
TGTGCCACCGGGGAAAGGCGTAACACCTACAGGGGACAAGAAAAACTGTTTTTT	CATGERRNTYRGQEKLFF	NA	TRBD1	TRBV15	TRBJ1-4
TGTGCCAGCAACCAAAATGGGCTAGCGGGAGAGTACGAGCAGTACTTC	CASNQNGLAGEYEQYF	NA	TRBD2	TRBV27	TRBJ2-7
TGTGCCAGCAGCAAGGGAGGCTTGGGGCCCCAGCATTTT	CASSKGGLGPQHF	NA	NA	TRBV6-5	TRBJ1-5
TGTGCCAGCAGCTGGACAGGGGACACAGATACGCAGTATTTT	CASSWTGDTDTQYF	NA	TRBD1	TRBV7-2	TRBJ2-3
TGTGCCAGCAGTTCTAGCGGGAGCGATTACGAGCAGTACTTC	CASSSSGSDYEQYF	once	TRBD2	TRBV6-5	TRBJ2-7
TGTGCCAGCAGCCCCGGACGGGGGACTAGCAACTACAATGAGCAGTTCTTC	CASSPGRGTSNYNEQFF	NA	TRBD2	TRBV27	TRBJ2-1
TGTGCCTGGAGTGTACAGGTAGCGGGAGGCACAGATACGCAGTATTTT	CAWSVQVAGGTDTQYF	NA	TRBD2	TRBV30	TRBJ2-3
TGTGCCAGCAGCCTAGAAATGGCCTCAGCAACTAATGAAAAACTGTTTTTT	CASSLEMASATNEKLFF	NA	NA	TRBV7-2	TRBJ1-4
TGTGCCTGGAGTGTAGCGGGGTGGGGCAATCAGCCCCAGCATTTT	CAWSVAGWGNQPQHF	NA	NA	TRBV30	TRBJ1-5
TGTGCCAGCTCACCAATGTTCTCGGGAGGGGGCCCGTTTACCGCCTACGAGCAGTACTTC	CASSPMFSGGGPFTAYEQYF	few	NA	TRBV18	TRBJ2-7
TGTGCCAGCAGTTTGACGGGTAACACTGAAGCTTTCTTT	CASSLTGNTEAFF	NA	NA	TRBV12-3/TRBV12-4	TRBJ1-1
TGTGCCAGCAGCATGGACAGGGCCGCAACTAATGAAAAACTGTTTTTT	CASSMDRAATNEKLFF	NA	TRBD1	TRBV11-2	TRBJ1-4